The rows below give T cell receptor beta chains drawn from one sample of a study of CD8+ T cells in alopecia areata. Repertoires were generated with immunoSEQ multiplex PCR, while TCRdb's copy carries only in-frame clones and drops some. The table lists about 220,000 clones, less than 75% of them singletons. This material consisted of CD4+ T cells sorted from blood, taken at week 4, from a patient treated with tofacitinib. The receptors stem from a human donor with alopecia areata. CDR3s include the opening cysteine and the closing phenylalanine or tryptophan. The order of the fields is J gene, V gene, D gene, clone size, CDR3 length, CDR3 protein, CDR3 DNA. D genes are given only for firm matches. Some rows have no size entry. The others give once, few or many, or a class for an expanded clone.

j_gene: TRBJ1-6; v_gene: TRBV7-2; d_gene: TRBD1; abundance: -; len: 16; CDR3aa: CASSLQGAAYNSPLHF; CDR3nt: TGTGCCAGCAGCTTACAGGGGGCGGCCTATAATTCACCCCTCCACTTT
j_gene: TRBJ1-4; v_gene: TRBV29-1; d_gene: -; abundance: once; len: 13; CDR3aa: CSVARGINEKLFF; CDR3nt: TGCAGCGTTGCCCGCGGCATCAATGAAAAACTGTTTTTT
j_gene: TRBJ2-1; v_gene: TRBV7-9; d_gene: -; abundance: -; len: 16; CDR3aa: CASSLVVLASYNEQFF; CDR3nt: TGTGCCAGCAGCTTAGTGGTCCTAGCGTCCTACAATGAGCAGTTCTTC
j_gene: TRBJ1-2; v_gene: TRBV27; d_gene: TRBD1; abundance: -; len: 13; CDR3aa: CASSRDSLYGYTF; CDR3nt: TGTGCCAGCAGCCGGGACAGCCTCTATGGCTACACCTTC
j_gene: TRBJ1-1; v_gene: TRBV29-1; d_gene: -; abundance: -; len: 13; CDR3aa: CSAEPQTGTEAFF; CDR3nt: TGCAGCGCCGAACCCCAGACGGGCACTGAAGCTTTCTTT
j_gene: TRBJ2-5; v_gene: TRBV30; d_gene: TRBD2; abundance: -; len: 17; CDR3aa: CAWSATRTSGSEETQYF; CDR3nt: TGTGCCTGGAGTGCCACCCGGACTAGCGGGAGTGAAGAGACCCAGTACTTC
j_gene: TRBJ1-1; v_gene: TRBV7-9; d_gene: -; abundance: few; len: 12; CDR3aa: CASSSGNLRTFF; CDR3nt: TGTGCCAGCAGCTCCGGGAACCTGAGGACTTTCTTT
j_gene: TRBJ1-2; v_gene: TRBV29-1; d_gene: TRBD1; abundance: -; len: 12; CDR3aa: CSARDRGVGYTF; CDR3nt: TGCAGCGCCCGGGACAGGGGAGTTGGCTACACCTTC
j_gene: TRBJ2-3; v_gene: TRBV5-1; d_gene: TRBD2; abundance: -; len: 16; CDR3aa: CASSLAARGVQDTQYF; CDR3nt: TGCGCCAGCAGCTTGGCCGCTCGGGGGGTCCAAGATACGCAGTATTTT
j_gene: TRBJ2-3; v_gene: TRBV6-6; d_gene: -; abundance: -; len: 13; CDR3aa: CASLGVPTDTQYF; CDR3nt: TGTGCCAGCCTGGGAGTTCCCACAGATACGCAGTATTTT
j_gene: TRBJ1-1; v_gene: TRBV5-1; d_gene: -; abundance: -; len: 13; CDR3aa: CASSLMGNTEAFF; CDR3nt: TGCGCCAGCAGCTTAATGGGGAACACTGAAGCTTTCTTT
j_gene: TRBJ2-1; v_gene: TRBV19; d_gene: TRBD2; abundance: many; len: 18; CDR3aa: CASSTLAGLPYSYNEQFF; CDR3nt: TGTGCCAGTAGTACCCTAGCGGGGTTACCGTACTCCTACAATGAGCAGTTCTTC
j_gene: TRBJ2-2; v_gene: TRBV30; d_gene: -; abundance: -; len: 13; CDR3aa: CAWSRPNTGELFF; CDR3nt: TGTGCCTGGAGTAGGCCGAACACCGGGGAGCTGTTTTTT
j_gene: TRBJ1-1; v_gene: TRBV25-1; d_gene: -; abundance: once; len: 13; CDR3aa: CATRDRRGTEAFF; CDR3nt: TGTGCCACCCGGGATCGCCGAGGCACTGAAGCTTTCTTT
j_gene: TRBJ2-3; v_gene: TRBV5-6; d_gene: -; abundance: -; len: 13; CDR3aa: CASSLPAKDTQYF; CDR3nt: TGTGCCAGCAGCCTCCCGGCAAAAGATACGCAGTATTTT
j_gene: TRBJ1-4; v_gene: TRBV15; d_gene: -; abundance: few; len: 16; CDR3aa: CATSRDRRRTNEKLFF; CDR3nt: TGTGCCACCAGCAGAGATAGAAGGCGGACTAATGAAAAACTGTTTTTT
j_gene: TRBJ2-1; v_gene: TRBV15; d_gene: -; abundance: -; len: 13; CDR3aa: CATSREQNNEQFF; CDR3nt: TGTGCCACCTCTAGGGAGCAAAACAATGAGCAGTTCTTC
j_gene: TRBJ1-1; v_gene: TRBV7-3; d_gene: -; abundance: -; len: 16; CDR3aa: CASSVFAGTSHTEAFF; CDR3nt: TGTGCCAGCAGCGTTTTTGCCGGGACATCCCACACTGAAGCTTTCTTT
j_gene: TRBJ2-3; v_gene: TRBV29-1; d_gene: -; abundance: -; len: 13; CDR3aa: CSVGGRVADTQYF; CDR3nt: TGCAGCGTGGGAGGCAGGGTGGCAGATACGCAGTATTTT
j_gene: TRBJ1-1; v_gene: TRBV6-5; d_gene: -; abundance: once; len: 14; CDR3aa: CASSPTGFNTEAFF; CDR3nt: TGTGCCAGCAGCCCGACAGGATTTAACACTGAAGCTTTCTTT
j_gene: TRBJ1-5; v_gene: TRBV30; d_gene: TRBD1; abundance: -; len: 13; CDR3aa: CAWTDDRGQPQHF; CDR3nt: TGTGCCTGGACCGACGACAGGGGTCAGCCCCAGCATTTT
j_gene: TRBJ2-1; v_gene: TRBV9; d_gene: -; abundance: few; len: 16; CDR3aa: CASSVALTSSYNEQFF; CDR3nt: TGTGCCAGCAGCGTAGCTCTGACTAGCTCCTACAATGAGCAGTTCTTC
j_gene: TRBJ2-1; v_gene: TRBV7-9; d_gene: -; abundance: few; len: 12; CDR3aa: CASSSYRDEQFF; CDR3nt: TGTGCCAGCAGCTCCTATAGAGATGAGCAGTTCTTC
j_gene: TRBJ1-6; v_gene: TRBV6-5; d_gene: -; abundance: few; len: 13; CDR3aa: CASSSFGAVTLHF; CDR3nt: TGTGCCAGCAGTTCTTTCGGAGCGGTGACCCTCCACTTT
j_gene: TRBJ2-1; v_gene: TRBV30; d_gene: -; abundance: few; len: 13; CDR3aa: CAWSLDSHNEQFF; CDR3nt: TGTGCCTGGAGCCTGGACAGCCACAATGAGCAGTTCTTC
j_gene: TRBJ2-3; v_gene: TRBV30; d_gene: -; abundance: -; len: 13; CDR3aa: CAWRGGLIDTQYF; CDR3nt: TGTGCCTGGAGGGGGGGGCTAATAGATACGCAGTATTTT
j_gene: TRBJ2-1; v_gene: TRBV30; d_gene: -; abundance: -; len: 12; CDR3aa: CAWSVQGGGQFF; CDR3nt: TGTGCCTGGAGTGTACAGGGCGGGGGTCAGTTCTTC
j_gene: TRBJ2-7; v_gene: TRBV7-2; d_gene: TRBD1; abundance: few; len: 14; CDR3aa: CASSSQTGPYEQYF; CDR3nt: TGTGCCAGCAGCTCCCAGACAGGGCCCTACGAGCAGTACTTC
j_gene: TRBJ2-1; v_gene: TRBV30; d_gene: -; abundance: -; len: 15; CDR3aa: CAWSVPGSSYNEQFF; CDR3nt: TGTGCCTGGAGTGTACCCGGGAGCTCCTACAATGAGCAGTTCTTC
j_gene: TRBJ1-2; v_gene: TRBV7-3; d_gene: -; abundance: many; len: 12; CDR3aa: CASSFGGGGYTF; CDR3nt: TGTGCCAGCAGCTTCGGGGGAGGTGGCTACACCTTC
j_gene: TRBJ1-1; v_gene: TRBV30; d_gene: -; abundance: -; len: 12; CDR3aa: CAWSQSVSEAFF; CDR3nt: TGTGCCTGGAGTCAGAGTGTTTCAGAAGCTTTCTTT
j_gene: TRBJ2-3; v_gene: TRBV6-5; d_gene: -; abundance: -; len: 11; CDR3aa: CASTRGDTQYF; CDR3nt: TGTGCCAGCACACGAGGGGATACGCAGTATTTT
j_gene: TRBJ1-4; v_gene: TRBV2; d_gene: -; abundance: -; len: 14; CDR3aa: CASSVRVGGEKLFF; CDR3nt: TGTGCCAGCAGTGTACGGGTTGGAGGTGAAAAACTGTTTTTT
j_gene: TRBJ2-1; v_gene: TRBV9; d_gene: TRBD1; abundance: -; len: 16; CDR3aa: CASSGSGQGAVNEQFF; CDR3nt: TGTGCCAGCAGCGGTTCGGGACAGGGGGCAGTAAATGAGCAGTTCTTC
j_gene: TRBJ2-5; v_gene: TRBV29-1; d_gene: TRBD1; abundance: -; len: 14; CDR3aa: CSVVDRGVGETQYF; CDR3nt: TGCAGCGTTGTCGACAGGGGCGTGGGGGAGACCCAGTACTTC
j_gene: TRBJ2-3; v_gene: TRBV9; d_gene: -; abundance: -; len: 13; CDR3aa: CASSYSSTDTQYF; CDR3nt: TGTGCCAGCAGTTATAGTAGCACAGATACGCAGTATTTT
j_gene: TRBJ2-5; v_gene: TRBV5-6; d_gene: -; abundance: few; len: 14; CDR3aa: CASSFRWGQETQYF; CDR3nt: TGTGCCAGCAGCTTTAGATGGGGGCAAGAGACCCAGTACTTC
j_gene: TRBJ2-1; v_gene: TRBV12-5; d_gene: -; abundance: -; len: 14; CDR3aa: CASGPGLSLNEQFF; CDR3nt: TGTGCTAGTGGGCCGGGCCTAAGCCTCAATGAGCAGTTCTTC
j_gene: TRBJ2-7; v_gene: TRBV7-2; d_gene: -; abundance: few; len: 13; CDR3aa: CASSYVSDYEQYF; CDR3nt: TGTGCCAGCAGCTACGTTTCCGACTACGAGCAGTACTTC
j_gene: TRBJ1-1; v_gene: TRBV5-6; d_gene: -; abundance: -; len: 14; CDR3aa: CASSFTDSNTEAFF; CDR3nt: TGTGCCAGCAGCTTTACAGACAGCAACACTGAAGCTTTCTTT
j_gene: TRBJ1-4; v_gene: TRBV4-2; d_gene: TRBD1; abundance: -; len: 16; CDR3aa: CASSQDRGTDNEKLFF; CDR3nt: TGTGCCAGCAGCCAGGACCGTGGGACAGATAATGAAAAACTGTTTTTT
j_gene: TRBJ1-4; v_gene: TRBV29-1; d_gene: -; abundance: -; len: 13; CDR3aa: CSVEDLDREKLFF; CDR3nt: TGCAGCGTTGAAGATCTGGATCGCGAAAAACTGTTTTTT
j_gene: TRBJ2-7; v_gene: TRBV13; d_gene: TRBD2; abundance: few; len: 14; CDR3aa: CASSTSDSSYEQYF; CDR3nt: TGTGCCAGCAGCACTAGCGACTCCTCCTACGAGCAGTACTTC
j_gene: TRBJ2-3; v_gene: TRBV9; d_gene: TRBD2; abundance: -; len: 15; CDR3aa: CASPVEGLATDTQYF; CDR3nt: TGTGCCAGCCCCGTAGAGGGACTAGCAACAGATACGCAGTATTTT
j_gene: TRBJ2-5; v_gene: TRBV15; d_gene: -; abundance: -; len: 14; CDR3aa: CATKSFDNQETQYF; CDR3nt: TGTGCCACCAAAAGTTTCGATAACCAAGAGACCCAGTACTTC
j_gene: TRBJ1-1; v_gene: TRBV6-6; d_gene: TRBD1; abundance: -; len: 15; CDR3aa: CASSYQGAGTGEAFF; CDR3nt: TGTGCCAGCAGTTACCAGGGGGCAGGAACGGGTGAAGCTTTCTTT
j_gene: TRBJ1-5; v_gene: TRBV4-1; d_gene: TRBD1; abundance: -; len: 16; CDR3aa: CASSRGTALSNQPQHF; CDR3nt: TGCGCCAGCAGCCGTGGGACAGCCCTTAGCAATCAGCCCCAGCATTTT
j_gene: TRBJ1-1; v_gene: TRBV30; d_gene: -; abundance: -; len: 13; CDR3aa: CAWTPAPNTEAFF; CDR3nt: TGTGCCTGGACCCCAGCTCCGAACACTGAAGCTTTCTTT
j_gene: TRBJ1-6; v_gene: TRBV15; d_gene: TRBD1; abundance: -; len: 19; CDR3aa: CATSRHSGARPGQGAPLHF; CDR3nt: TGTGCCACCAGCAGACACTCGGGGGCCCGGCCGGGACAGGGAGCACCCCTCCACTTT
j_gene: TRBJ1-2; v_gene: TRBV4-2; d_gene: -; abundance: -; len: 14; CDR3aa: CASSQERTNYGYTF; CDR3nt: TGTGCCAGCAGCCAAGAAAGGACAAACTATGGCTACACCTTC
j_gene: TRBJ1-1; v_gene: TRBV30; d_gene: -; abundance: -; len: 14; CDR3aa: CAWSLGAVNTEAFF; CDR3nt: TGTGCCTGGAGCTTAGGGGCGGTGAACACTGAAGCTTTCTTT
j_gene: TRBJ2-7; v_gene: TRBV7-9; d_gene: -; abundance: once; len: 15; CDR3aa: CASSLAGATSYEQYF; CDR3nt: TGTGCCAGCAGCTTAGCCGGGGCGACTTCCTACGAGCAGTACTTC
j_gene: TRBJ1-1; v_gene: TRBV11-2; d_gene: TRBD1; abundance: few; len: 13; CDR3aa: CASSFEQGQEAFF; CDR3nt: TGTGCCAGCAGCTTCGAACAGGGACAGGAGGCTTTCTTT
j_gene: TRBJ2-3; v_gene: TRBV29-1; d_gene: -; abundance: -; len: 15; CDR3aa: CSVATVRVSTDTQYF; CDR3nt: TGCAGCGTTGCTACTGTCAGGGTTAGCACAGATACGCAGTATTTT
j_gene: TRBJ2-1; v_gene: TRBV7-9; d_gene: TRBD2; abundance: -; len: 16; CDR3aa: CASSPRLAGLHNEQFF; CDR3nt: TGTGCCAGCAGCCCGAGACTAGCGGGTTTACACAATGAGCAGTTCTTC